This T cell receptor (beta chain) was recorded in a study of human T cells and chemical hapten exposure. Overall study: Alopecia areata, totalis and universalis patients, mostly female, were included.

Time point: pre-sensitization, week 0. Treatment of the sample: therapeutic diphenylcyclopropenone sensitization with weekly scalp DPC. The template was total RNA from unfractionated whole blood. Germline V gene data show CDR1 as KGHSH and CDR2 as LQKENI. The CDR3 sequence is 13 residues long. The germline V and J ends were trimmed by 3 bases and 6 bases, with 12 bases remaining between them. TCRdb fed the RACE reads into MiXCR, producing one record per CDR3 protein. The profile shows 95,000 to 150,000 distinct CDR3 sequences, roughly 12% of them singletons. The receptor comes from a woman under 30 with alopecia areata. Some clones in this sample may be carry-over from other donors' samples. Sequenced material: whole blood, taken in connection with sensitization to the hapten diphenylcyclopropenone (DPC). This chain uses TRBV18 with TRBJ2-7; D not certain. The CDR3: CASSPVQDGEQYF. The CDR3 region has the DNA TGTGCCAGCTCACCGGTTCAGGACGGCGAGCAGTACTTC.